Described below is a single T cell receptor (beta chain) sequence and its context. Time point here: peripheral blood 6 weeks after treatment start. Produced via immunoSEQ multiplex PCR; TCRdb's table is partial and in-frame only. The sample lists tens of thousands of clones; around three quarters were seen once. The data belong to a study of PD-L1 blockade in urothelial cancer. Trimming removed 5 bases from V and 7 bases from J, with 18 bases in between. CDR3 length equals 15 residues. The germline V gene encodes CDR1 SNHLY and CDR2 FYNNEI. The V call is TRBV2, the J call TRBJ1-5; D uncertain. The sequence came from a man between 65 and 80 years old with urothelial cancer. This material consisted of PBMCs, taken around atezolizumab (anti-PD-L1) treatment. CDR3 in DNA: TGTGCCAGCAGTAAAGGAATCTCCCCGGGGCAGCCCCAGCATTTT. Its protein is CASSKGISPGQPQHF.